What follows describes a single TCR beta chain. The CDR3 runs 14 residues. Germline lookup yields CDR1 MNHEY and CDR2 SVGAGI. V was clipped by 8 bases and J by 8 bases; unmatched bases: 10. These data come from a study of control samples from healthy donors and cancer patients. This table comes from immunoSEQ multiplex PCR, and its TCRdb copy is limited to in-frame clones, with some not included. The data show some 100,000 clones, roughly 92% seen once. The V and J genes are TRBV6-5 and TRBJ1-3, with 9 bases that match TRBD1. Sequencing used blood. This receptor was obtained from a human donor in good health. The donor label of this sample is uncertain. The CDR3 reads CASGETGGSDTIYF. CDR3 nucleotides: TGTGCCAGCGGGGAGACAGGGGGTTCGGACACCATATATTTT.